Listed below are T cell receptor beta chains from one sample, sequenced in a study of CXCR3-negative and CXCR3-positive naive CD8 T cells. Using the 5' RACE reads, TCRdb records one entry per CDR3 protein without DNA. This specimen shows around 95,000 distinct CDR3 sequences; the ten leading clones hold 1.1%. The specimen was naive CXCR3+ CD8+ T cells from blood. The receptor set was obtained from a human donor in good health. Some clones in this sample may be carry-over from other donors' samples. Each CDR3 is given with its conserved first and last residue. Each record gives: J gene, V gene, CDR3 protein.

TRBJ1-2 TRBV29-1 CSVTSVDRRANYGYTF
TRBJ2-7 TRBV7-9 CASSLGRGLVIYEQYF
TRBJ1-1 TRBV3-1 CASSRLQGADTEAFF
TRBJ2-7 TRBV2 CASSHSGYEQYF
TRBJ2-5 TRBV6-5 CASTPTGNQETQYF
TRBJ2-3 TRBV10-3 CAISESTGVPNTDTQYF
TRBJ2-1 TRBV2 CAITDSGGWDEQFF
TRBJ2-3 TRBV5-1 CASSFFGLADFTDTQYF
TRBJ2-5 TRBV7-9 CASKGTETQYF
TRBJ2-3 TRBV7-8 CASSSRFAGGQDTQYF
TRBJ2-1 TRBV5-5 CASGFQTGTYSYNEQFF
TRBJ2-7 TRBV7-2 CASSLEGVPSSYEQYF
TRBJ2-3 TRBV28 CAGSSRSGGTDTQYF
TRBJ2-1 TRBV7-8 CASTSIVRRGGYNEQFF
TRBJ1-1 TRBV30 CAWSVALNTEAFF
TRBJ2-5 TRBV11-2 CASSTHQGFHAYPETQYF
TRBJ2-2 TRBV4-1 CASSQGFTTGGGTGELFF
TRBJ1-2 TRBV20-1 CSGLTVTTNYGYTF
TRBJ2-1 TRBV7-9 CASSASIPSYNEQFF
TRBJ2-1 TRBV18 CASSHLVREEQFF
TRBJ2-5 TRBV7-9 CASSSPGFQETQYF
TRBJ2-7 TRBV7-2 CASQWAYEQYF
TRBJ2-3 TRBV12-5 CASGSTRGSTDTQYF
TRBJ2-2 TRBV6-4 CASRGPQNTGELFF
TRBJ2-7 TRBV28 CASSFPRGLSYEQYF
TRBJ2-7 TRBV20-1 CSASTGDYEQYF
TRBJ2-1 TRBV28 CASGLGVVLVEQFF
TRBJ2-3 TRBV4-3 CASSQGGATDTQYF
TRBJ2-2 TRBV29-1 CSGRWEYTGELFF
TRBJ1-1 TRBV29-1 CSVEDPRSPMNTEAFF
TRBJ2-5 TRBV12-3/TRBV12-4 CASSLVDETQYF
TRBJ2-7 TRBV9 CASSASAGGTYEQYF
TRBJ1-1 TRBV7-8 CASSSGQGAPAMSEAFF
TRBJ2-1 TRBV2 CATILRRGQGNEQFF
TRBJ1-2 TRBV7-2 CASSLVRTNYGYTF
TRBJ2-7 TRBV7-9 CASSASTGGYLPYEQYF
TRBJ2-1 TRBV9 CASSVVLGGAFDEQFF
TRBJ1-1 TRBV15 CATSRERSGTEAFF
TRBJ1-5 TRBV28 CASSFPGNQPQHF
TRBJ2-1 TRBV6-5 CASSYSLAGGSYNEQFF